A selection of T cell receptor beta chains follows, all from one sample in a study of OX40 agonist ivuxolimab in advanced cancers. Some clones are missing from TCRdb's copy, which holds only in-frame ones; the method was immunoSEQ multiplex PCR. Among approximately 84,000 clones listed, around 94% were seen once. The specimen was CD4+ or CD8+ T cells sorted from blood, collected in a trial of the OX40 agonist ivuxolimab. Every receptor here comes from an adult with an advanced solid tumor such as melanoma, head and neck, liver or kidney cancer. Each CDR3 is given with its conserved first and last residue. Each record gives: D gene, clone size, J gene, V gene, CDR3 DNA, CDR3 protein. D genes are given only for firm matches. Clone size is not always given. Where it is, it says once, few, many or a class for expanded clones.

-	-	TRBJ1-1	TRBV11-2	TGTGCCAGCAGCTTAGAGTACGTGAACACTGAAGCTTTCTTT	CASSLEYVNTEAFF
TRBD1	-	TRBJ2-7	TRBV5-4	TGTGCCAGCAGCTGGGACCAGGGGGCATACGAGCAGTACTTC	CASSWDQGAYEQYF
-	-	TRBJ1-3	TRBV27	TGTGCCAGCAGCGCAGGGAGGTCTGGAAACACCATATATTTT	CASSAGRSGNTIYF
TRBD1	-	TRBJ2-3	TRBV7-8	TGTGCCAGCAGCTCAGAGACAGGGCTCACAGATACGCAGTATTTT	CASSSETGLTDTQYF
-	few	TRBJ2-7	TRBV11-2	TGTGCCAGCAGCTTCAGACGCGAGCAGTACTTC	CASSFRREQYF
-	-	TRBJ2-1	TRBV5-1	TGCGCCAGCAGCTTGGGGGGAGTGGAGCAGTTCTTC	CASSLGGVEQFF
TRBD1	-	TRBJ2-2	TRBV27	TGTGCCAGCAGTCGAAAACCGGGACAGGCGAACACCGGGGAGCTGTTTTTT	CASSRKPGQANTGELFF
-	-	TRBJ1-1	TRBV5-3	TGTGCCAGCAGCTCCTTGGACAGCGCGGACACTGAAGCTTTCTTT	CASSSLDSADTEAFF
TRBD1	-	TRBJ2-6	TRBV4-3	TGCGCCAGCAGCCAAGACAGGGGGTCCTTAACTGGGGCCAACGTCCTGACTTTC	CASSQDRGSLTGANVLTF
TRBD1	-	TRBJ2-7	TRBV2	TGTGCCAGCAGGAGCCTGGGACAGGGGACGCGAGAGCAGTACTTC	CASRSLGQGTREQYF
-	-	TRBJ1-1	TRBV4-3	TGCGCCAGCAGCCAAGATTTCGGACAACTTGAAGCTTTCTTT	CASSQDFGQLEAFF
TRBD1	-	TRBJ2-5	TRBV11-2	TGTGCCAGCAGCTTATACAGGGGCCAAGAGACCCAGTACTTC	CASSLYRGQETQYF
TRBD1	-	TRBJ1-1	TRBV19	TGTGCCAGTAGTCCGGGCCGGACAGGTAGGGCAGGGGAAGCTTTCTTT	CASSPGRTGRAGEAFF
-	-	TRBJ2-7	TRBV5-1	TGCGCCAGCAGCTTGAACACAGACGAGCAGTACTTC	CASSLNTDEQYF
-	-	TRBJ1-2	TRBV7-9	TGTGCCAGCAGCTTAGCTGATAGACTGGCTGGCTACACCTTC	CASSLADRLAGYTF
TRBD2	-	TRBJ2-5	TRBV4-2	TGTGCCAGCAGCCAACCTGGCGGGAGGGCCTCGTGGGAGACCCAGTACTTC	CASSQPGGRASWETQYF
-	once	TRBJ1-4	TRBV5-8	TGTGCCAGCAGCTTGGGACAGGCAACTAATGAAAAACTGTTTTTT	CASSLGQATNEKLFF
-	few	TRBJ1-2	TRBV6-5	TGTGCCAGCACGGACAATAACTATGGCTACACCTTC	CASTDNNYGYTF
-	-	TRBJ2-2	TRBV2	TGTGCCAGCAGTGAATATCGGCCCGGGGAGCTGTTTTTT	CASSEYRPGELFF
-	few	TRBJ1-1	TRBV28	TGTGCCAGCAGTTTGCGAGTCACTGAAGCTTTCTTT	CASSLRVTEAFF
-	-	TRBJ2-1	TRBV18	TGTGCCAGCTCACCGTCAGGGGATCACTCCTACAATGAGCAGTTCTTC	CASSPSGDHSYNEQFF
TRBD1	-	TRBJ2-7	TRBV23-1	TGCGCCAGCAGTCGACTGGGACAGGCCTACTCCTACGAGCAGTACTTC	CASSRLGQAYSYEQYF
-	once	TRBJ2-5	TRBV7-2	TGTGCCAGCAGCGAGTCCAGGGGTTACGAGACCCAGTACTTC	CASSESRGYETQYF
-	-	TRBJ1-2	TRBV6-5	TGTGCCAGTGCACCAGGACAACATGGCTACACCTTC	CASAPGQHGYTF
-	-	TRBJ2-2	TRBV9	TGTGCCAGCAGCGCCCCTGGGGACGGGGAGCTGTTTTTT	CASSAPGDGELFF
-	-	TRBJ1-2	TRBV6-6	TGTGCCAGCATGCCAGAGGCCCGCTATGGCTACACCTTC	CASMPEARYGYTF
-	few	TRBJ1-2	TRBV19	TGTGCCAGTACCGGGGATGGCTACACCTTC	CASTGDGYTF
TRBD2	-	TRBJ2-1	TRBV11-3	TGTGCCAGCAGCTTAGGTGGGACTAAGAGCTCCTACAATGAGCAGTTCTTC	CASSLGGTKSSYNEQFF
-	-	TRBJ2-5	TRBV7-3	TGTGCCAGCAGCTGGCCGGGAGAAGAGACCCAGTACTTC	CASSWPGEETQYF
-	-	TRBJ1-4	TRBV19	TGTGCCAGTAGGCGGACAGACATCCTTTTTAATGAAAAACTGTTTTTT	CASRRTDILFNEKLFF
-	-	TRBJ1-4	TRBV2	TGTGCCGTTTGGGGCAGGCCATCTAATGAAAAACTGTTTTTT	CAVWGRPSNEKLFF
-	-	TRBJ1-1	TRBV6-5	TGTGCCAGCAGTTACTCGGGACTCGTAACGACTGAAGCTTTCTTT	CASSYSGLVTTEAFF
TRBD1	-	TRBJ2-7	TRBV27	TGTGCCAGCAGTTTAGGACAGGCGACTTACGAGCAGTACTTC	CASSLGQATYEQYF
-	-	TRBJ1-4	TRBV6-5	TGTGCCAGCAGTTACTCTCCGGGACTGCTTATTGAAAAACTGTTTTTT	CASSYSPGLLIEKLFF
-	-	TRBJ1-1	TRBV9	TGTGCCAGCAGCGCGTCCCCCGGGGGCACTGAAGCTTTCTTT	CASSASPGGTEAFF
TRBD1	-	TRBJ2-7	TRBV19	TGTGCCAGTAGTATTGGGACAGGGGGCTCCTACGAGCAGTACTTC	CASSIGTGGSYEQYF
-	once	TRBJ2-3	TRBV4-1	TGCGCCAGCAGCCAAGCCGGGGGCACAGATACGCAGTATTTT	CASSQAGGTDTQYF
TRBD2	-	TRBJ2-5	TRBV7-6	TGTGCCAGCAGCACGACTAGCGGGGGCCAAGAGACCCAGTACTTC	CASSTTSGGQETQYF
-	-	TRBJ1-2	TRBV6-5	TGTGCCAGCACCAATTGGCCGGCCTATGGCTACACCTTC	CASTNWPAYGYTF
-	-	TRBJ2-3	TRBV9	TGTGCCAGCAGCGTAATCGGGGTTTTGACAGATACGCAGTATTTT	CASSVIGVLTDTQYF
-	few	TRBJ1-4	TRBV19	TGTGCCAGTAGTCCCTTTTGGACGGATGAAAAACTGTTTTTT	CASSPFWTDEKLFF
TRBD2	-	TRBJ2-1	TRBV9	TGTGCCAGCAGCTTAAACCCGGGACTAGCTTCTTCTAGCTCCTACAATGAGCAGTTCTTC	CASSLNPGLASSSSYNEQFF
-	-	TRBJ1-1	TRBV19	TGTGCCAGTGACGAGGGATTGAACACTGAAGCTTTCTTT	CASDEGLNTEAFF
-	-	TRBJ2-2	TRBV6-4	TGTGCCAGCAGTGAAGGGAACACCGGGGAGCTGTTTTTT	CASSEGNTGELFF
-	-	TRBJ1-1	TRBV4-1	TGCGCCAGCAGCCAATTGGATATGGGAGCTGAAGCTTTCTTT	CASSQLDMGAEAFF
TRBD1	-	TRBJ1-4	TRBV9	TGTGCCAGCAGCGCGGAGACAGGGGGTAATGAAAAACTGTTTTTT	CASSAETGGNEKLFF
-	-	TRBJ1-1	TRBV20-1	TGCAGTGCTGTTTTGAACACTGAAGCTTTCTTT	CSAVLNTEAFF
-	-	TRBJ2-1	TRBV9	TGTGCCAGCAGCGTAGATTGGGATGAGCAGTTCTTC	CASSVDWDEQFF
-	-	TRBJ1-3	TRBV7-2	TGTGCCAGCAGCTTGGAAGGGTCAGGAAACACCATATATTTT	CASSLEGSGNTIYF